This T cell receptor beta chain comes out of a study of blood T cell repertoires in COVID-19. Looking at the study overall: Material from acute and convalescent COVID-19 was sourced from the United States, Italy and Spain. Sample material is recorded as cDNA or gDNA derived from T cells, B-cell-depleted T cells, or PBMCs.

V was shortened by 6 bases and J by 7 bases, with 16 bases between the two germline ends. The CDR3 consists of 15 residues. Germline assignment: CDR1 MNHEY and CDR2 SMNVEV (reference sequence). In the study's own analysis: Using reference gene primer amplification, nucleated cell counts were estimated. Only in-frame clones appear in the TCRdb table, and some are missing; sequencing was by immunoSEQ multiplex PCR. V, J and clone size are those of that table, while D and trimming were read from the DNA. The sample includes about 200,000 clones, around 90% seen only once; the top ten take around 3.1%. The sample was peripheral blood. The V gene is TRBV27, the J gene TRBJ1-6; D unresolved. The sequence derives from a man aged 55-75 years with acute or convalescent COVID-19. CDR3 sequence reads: CASSPIRGWNSPLHF. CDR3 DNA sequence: TGTGCCAGCAGCCCGATACGGGGTTGGAATTCACCCCTCCACTTT.